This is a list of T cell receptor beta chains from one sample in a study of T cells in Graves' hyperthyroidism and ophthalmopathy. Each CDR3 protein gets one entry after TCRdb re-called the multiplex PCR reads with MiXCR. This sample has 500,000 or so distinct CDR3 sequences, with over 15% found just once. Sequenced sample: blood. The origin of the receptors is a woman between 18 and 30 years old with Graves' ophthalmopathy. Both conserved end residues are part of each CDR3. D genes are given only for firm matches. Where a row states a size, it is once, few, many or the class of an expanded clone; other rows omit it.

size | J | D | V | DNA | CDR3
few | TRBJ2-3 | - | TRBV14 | TGTGCCAGCAGCCAAGGAGGGGCAAGGACAGATACGCAGTATTTT | CASSQGGARTDTQYF
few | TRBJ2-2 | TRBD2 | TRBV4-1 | TGCGCCAGCAGCCAAGAAGGGACTAGCGGCACCGGGGAGCTGTTTTTT | CASSQEGTSGTGELFF
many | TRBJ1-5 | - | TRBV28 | TGTGCCAGCAGCCTAATCTCGGGCAATCAGCCCCAGCATTTT | CASSLISGNQPQHF
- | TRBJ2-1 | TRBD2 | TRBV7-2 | TGTGCCAGCAGTTTAATAGCGGGGGCCGGGAATGAGCAGTTCTTC | CASSLIAGAGNEQFF
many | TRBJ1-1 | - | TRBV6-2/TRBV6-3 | TGTGCCAGCAGATTTTTAACAGACACTGAAGCTTTCTTT | CASRFLTDTEAFF
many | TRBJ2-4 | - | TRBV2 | TGTGCCAGCAGTCCAGGGTTGCAAAACATTCAGTACTTC | CASSPGLQNIQYF
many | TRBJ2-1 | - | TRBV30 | TGTGCCTGGAGTGTAGGTCTAGCTAACAATGAGCAGTTCTTC | CAWSVGLANNEQFF
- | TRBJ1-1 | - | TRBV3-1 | TGTGCCAGCAGCCAAGCAAACGACATGATAGCTTTCTTT | CASSQANDMIAFF
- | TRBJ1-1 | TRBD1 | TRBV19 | TGTGCCAGTAGTCCGGGACAGGGGTCGACTGAAGCTTTCTTT | CASSPGQGSTEAFF
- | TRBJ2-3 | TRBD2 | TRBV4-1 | TGCGCCAGCAGCCAAGGGGGAGGGGTCACAGATACGCAGTATTTT | CASSQGGGVTDTQYF
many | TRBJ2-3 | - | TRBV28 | TGTGCCAGCGCCCTCTTGCTTAGCACAGATACGCAGTATTTT | CASALLLSTDTQYF
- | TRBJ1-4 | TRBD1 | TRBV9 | TGTGCCAGCAGCGTAGAGACAGGGCCTAATGAAAAACTGTTTTTT | CASSVETGPNEKLFF
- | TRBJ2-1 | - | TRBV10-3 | TGTGCCATCAGAGACACTCTCGGCTCCTACAATGAGCAGTTCTTC | CAIRDTLGSYNEQFF
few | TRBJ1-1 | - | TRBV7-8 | TGTGCCAGCAGCTATGTCTTGGGAACTTTCTTT | CASSYVLGTFF
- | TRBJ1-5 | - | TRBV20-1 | TGCAGTGCTAGAGAGGTATCGGACAGCCATCAGCCCCAGCATTTT | CSAREVSDSHQPQHF
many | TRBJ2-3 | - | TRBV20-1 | TGCAGTGCTAGAGATGACGACGGGGATACGCAGTATTTT | CSARDDDGDTQYF
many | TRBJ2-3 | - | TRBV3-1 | TGTGCCAGCAGCCAGACTAGGGGAGATACGCAGTATTTT | CASSQTRGDTQYF
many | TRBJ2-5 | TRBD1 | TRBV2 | TGTGCCAGCAGTGGCGGGACAGGGGGAGAGACCCAGTACTTC | CASSGGTGGETQYF
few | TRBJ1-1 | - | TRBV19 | TGTGCCAGTAGTGATGGACAGAAGAAAACTGAAGCTTTCTTT | CASSDGQKKTEAFF
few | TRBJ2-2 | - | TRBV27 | TGTGCCAGCAGTAAGGGGATCAACACCGGGGAGCTGTTTTTT | CASSKGINTGELFF
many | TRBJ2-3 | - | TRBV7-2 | TGTGCCAGCAGCTTAGACTACGGGGGAGTAAAGCCAGATACGCAGTATTTT | CASSLDYGGVKPDTQYF
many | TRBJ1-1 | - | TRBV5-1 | TGCGCCAGCAGCCCGTTTGCGTCGCCTCAGAACCAAGCTTTCTTT | CASSPFASPQNQAFF
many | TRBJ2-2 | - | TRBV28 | TGTGCCAGCAGCCTGACAGGGAGGACCGGGGAGCTGTTTTTT | CASSLTGRTGELFF
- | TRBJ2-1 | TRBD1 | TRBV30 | TGTGCCTGGACCGGGACAGGGCTACACAATGAGCAGTTCTTC | CAWTGTGLHNEQFF
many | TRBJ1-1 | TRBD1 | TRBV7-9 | TGTGCCAGCAGCTTAGTGGGACAGGGCCCCACTGAAGCTTTCTTT | CASSLVGQGPTEAFF
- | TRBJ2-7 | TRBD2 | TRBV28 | TGTGCCAGCACCCCAGCTAGCGGGAGCTACGAGCAGTACTTC | CASTPASGSYEQYF
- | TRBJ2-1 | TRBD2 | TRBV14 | TGTGCCAGCAGCCAAGGCGGCGGGGGGGCTGGTGAGCAGTTCTTC | CASSQGGGGAGEQFF
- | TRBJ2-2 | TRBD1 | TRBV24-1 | TGTGCCACCAGTGAGGCCCACACAGGGGTTGGCGGGGAGCTGTTTTTT | CATSEAHTGVGGELFF
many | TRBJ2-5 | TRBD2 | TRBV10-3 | TGTGCCATCAGTGAGGGGACTAGCGAGGAGACCCAGTACTTC | CAISEGTSEETQYF
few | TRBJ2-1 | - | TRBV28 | TGTGCCAGCAGTTTTAACGCAGGGGGGGATTCCTACAATGAGCAGTTCTTC | CASSFNAGGDSYNEQFF
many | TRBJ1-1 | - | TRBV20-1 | TGCAGTGCTAGAGAGGGGGTCACTGAAGCTTTCTTT | CSAREGVTEAFF
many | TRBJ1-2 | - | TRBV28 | TGTGCCAGCAGTTCGTCCTCGACGTACCGAGACTATGGCTACACCTTC | CASSSSSTYRDYGYTF
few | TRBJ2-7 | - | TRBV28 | TGTGCCAGCAGCGTAATCGACTACTACGAGCAGTACTTC | CASSVIDYYEQYF
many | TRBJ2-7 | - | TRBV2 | TGTGCCAGCAGTGCTAACGAGCAGTACTTC | CASSANEQYF
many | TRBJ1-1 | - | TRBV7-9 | TGTGCCAGCAGCGCCAAGGGGACTGAAGCTTTCTTT | CASSAKGTEAFF
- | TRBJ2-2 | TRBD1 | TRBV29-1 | TGCAGCGCTACAGAGACAGGGGGCGCAGGCGGGGAGCTGTTTTTT | CSATETGGAGGELFF
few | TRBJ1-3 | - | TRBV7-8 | TGTGCCAGCAGCTTGGTCGGAGACCTCTCTGGAAACACCATATATTTT | CASSLVGDLSGNTIYF
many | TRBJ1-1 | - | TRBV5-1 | TGCGCCAGCAGCTTGGCCGACGGGCCGAACACTGAAGCTTTCTTT | CASSLADGPNTEAFF